These T cell receptor beta chains were read from a single sample in a study of Ad26.COV2.S vaccination and SARS-CoV-2 variants. Some clones are missing from TCRdb's copy, which holds only in-frame ones; the method was immunoSEQ multiplex PCR. Of approximately 410,000 clones in the sample, roughly 90% are singletons; the top ten hold less than 4%. Material: peripheral blood, obtained in a trial of Ad26.COV2.S vaccine versus placebo. These receptors were obtained from a person between 18 and 65 years old who received the Ad26.COV2.S COVID-19 vaccine or a placebo. Both conserved end residues are part of each CDR3. A D gene is named only where the DNA matches it firmly. Part of the rows lack a size; the others show once, few, many or a class for expanded clones.

>NA|TRBJ1-1|TRBV6-5|once
TGTGCCAGCAGTTACCGGACGGAACTGAACACTGAAGCTTTCTTT
CASSYRTELNTEAFF
>TRBD2|TRBJ2-6|TRBV3-1/TRBV3-2|NA
TGTGCCAGCAGCTCTGGGAGGGGTTCTGGGGCCAACGTCCTGACTTTC
CASSSGRGSGANVLTF
>NA|TRBJ2-7|TRBV30|NA
TGTGCCTGGGGGACACGGGGCGAGCAGTACTTC
CAWGTRGEQYF
>TRBD1|TRBJ1-2|TRBV10-3|NA
TGTGCCATCAGTGGACAGGGGAGTTCCTATGGCTACACCTTC
CAISGQGSSYGYTF
>TRBD1|TRBJ2-1|TRBV5-1|NA
TGCGCCAGCAGCTTGGTGAGACAGGGTACCGGTGGGGAGCAGTTCTTC
CASSLVRQGTGGEQFF
>TRBD2|TRBJ2-3|TRBV7-2|once
TGTGCCAGCAGCTTAGCGGGTAGCGGGGGGCTCACAGATACGCAGTATTTT
CASSLAGSGGLTDTQYF
>TRBD1|TRBJ1-1|TRBV5-1|NA
TGCGCCAGCAGCTTTGGGACAGGAATGAACACTGAAGCTTTCTTT
CASSFGTGMNTEAFF
>TRBD1|TRBJ2-5|TRBV29-1|NA
TGCAGCGCCGGGACAGGGGTTGCGGAGACCCAGTACTTC
CSAGTGVAETQYF
>TRBD2|TRBJ2-5|TRBV9|NA
TGTGCCAGCAGCGTAGGTAGCGGGGGGGCGGAGACCCAGTACTTC
CASSVGSGGAETQYF
>NA|TRBJ1-1|TRBV12-3/TRBV12-4|NA
TGTGCCAGCAGTTTAACAGTAGCTGAAGCTTTCTTT
CASSLTVAEAFF
>NA|TRBJ1-1|TRBV5-8|NA
TGTGCCAGCAGCTTGTTGGGGGCGGACACTGAAGCTTTCTTT
CASSLLGADTEAFF
>NA|TRBJ1-2|TRBV28|NA
TGTGCCAGCAGTTTAACCAGATCCTATGGCTACACCTTC
CASSLTRSYGYTF
>NA|TRBJ1-5|TRBV6-2/TRBV6-3|NA
TGTGCCAGCAGTCCACAGGGTTATAGCAATCAGCCCCAGCATTTT
CASSPQGYSNQPQHF
>NA|TRBJ1-4|TRBV5-4|few
TGTGCCAGCAGGAGGGTAGGGGAAAATGAAAAACTGTTTTTT
CASRRVGENEKLFF
>NA|TRBJ2-1|TRBV28|NA
TGTGCCAGCAGTCCCCAGGGTTCCTACAATGAGCAGTTCTTC
CASSPQGSYNEQFF
>TRBD2|TRBJ2-1|TRBV6-4|few
TGTGCCAGCAGTGAGACTAGCGAGGGTAATGAGCAGTTCTTC
CASSETSEGNEQFF
>NA|TRBJ1-3|TRBV7-8|NA
TGTGCCAGCAGCTTAAGTGGGGACCCTGGAAACACCATATATTTT
CASSLSGDPGNTIYF
>TRBD2|TRBJ2-3|TRBV6-5|NA
TGTGCCAGCCGACTAGCGGGGGGACGAGATACGCAGTATTTT
CASRLAGGRDTQYF
>TRBD2|TRBJ2-3|TRBV6-5|NA
TGTGCCAGCAGTTCCCCCCCTAGCGGGGGGGGAGATACGCAGTATTTT
CASSSPPSGGGDTQYF
>NA|TRBJ2-7|TRBV5-5|once
TGTGCCAGCAGCTTGTCGGACGGCTACTACGAGCAGTACTTC
CASSLSDGYYEQYF
>NA|TRBJ1-6|TRBV9|NA
TGTGCCAGCAGCGTAGGAGGGAGCTATAATTCACCCCTCCACTTT
CASSVGGSYNSPLHF
>NA|TRBJ1-3|TRBV4-2|NA
TGTGCCAGCAGCCAAGGGGGAACAGGCGCGGTTGGAAACACCATATATTTT
CASSQGGTGAVGNTIYF
>NA|TRBJ1-3|TRBV5-4|NA
TGTGCCAGCAGCTCCGGGACGGCTATATATTTT
CASSSGTAIYF
>NA|TRBJ1-2|TRBV12-3/TRBV12-4|NA
TGTGCCAGCGCCGAGAACTCCGATGGCTACACCTTC
CASAENSDGYTF
>NA|TRBJ2-7|TRBV6-6|NA
TGTGCCAGCAGTGGCTACAGGGAAGGCTACGAGCAGTACTTC
CASSGYREGYEQYF
>TRBD2|TRBJ2-2|TRBV19|NA
TGTGCCAGTAGTATAGCAGCGGGGGCGAACACCGGGGAGCTGTTTTTT
CASSIAAGANTGELFF
>TRBD1|TRBJ1-3|TRBV7-2|few
TGTGCCAGCAGCCTCCAGACAGGGGTAGGAAACACTATATATTTT
CASSLQTGVGNTIYF
>NA|TRBJ2-2|TRBV6-2/TRBV6-3|NA
TGTGCCAGCACCCCACTGACGAACACCGGGGAGCTGTTTTTT
CASTPLTNTGELFF
>NA|TRBJ2-7|TRBV30|few
TGTGCCTGGAGTGTCTTCCAGGGTCACGAGCAGTACTTC
CAWSVFQGHEQYF
>TRBD1|TRBJ1-3|TRBV2|NA
TGTGCCAGCAGCGCCGACAGGGAGAACACCATATATTTT
CASSADRENTIYF
>NA|TRBJ1-2|TRBV5-1|once
TGCGCCAGCAGCTTGGAAGCGGAGACTAACTATGGCTACACCTTC
CASSLEAETNYGYTF
>NA|TRBJ2-6|TRBV4-2|once
TGTGCCAGCAGCCAAGTAGAAGCGTCTGGGGCCAACGTCCTGACTTTC
CASSQVEASGANVLTF
>NA|TRBJ2-3|TRBV6-2/TRBV6-3|NA
TGTGCCAGCAGTCAAACAGGTAACCCAGCTACGCAGTATTTT
CASSQTGNPATQYF
>NA|TRBJ2-1|TRBV5-5|NA
TGTGCCAGCAGCTTGACAGACAATGAGCAGTTCTTC
CASSLTDNEQFF
>NA|TRBJ1-4|TRBV10-3|NA
TGTGCCATCAGTGAGTCCGGGAGACATAATGAAAAACTGTTTTTT
CAISESGRHNEKLFF
>NA|TRBJ1-6|TRBV4-1|NA
TGCGCCAGCAGCCAAGCAAGTCAGTCCCTCCACTTT
CASSQASQSLHF
>NA|TRBJ2-5|TRBV9|once
TGTGCCAGCAGCTTGATAGGGGCGGGCGAGACCCAGTACTTC
CASSLIGAGETQYF
>TRBD1|TRBJ1-2|TRBV30|NA
TGTGCCTGGACTGAGACAGGGCCACTCCACTATGGCTACACCTTC
CAWTETGPLHYGYTF
>NA|TRBJ2-5|TRBV5-6|NA
TGTGCCAGCAGCCGCGGGGCGATCCAAGAGACCCAGTACTTC
CASSRGAIQETQYF
>NA|TRBJ2-7|TRBV6-5|NA
TGTGCCAGCAACCCTGCCGGTCGCTCCTACGAGCAGTACTTC
CASNPAGRSYEQYF
>TRBD1|TRBJ2-7|TRBV4-2|NA
TGTGCCAGCAGCCCCCTAGGACAGGGGGCATACGAGCAGTACTTC
CASSPLGQGAYEQYF
>NA|TRBJ1-2|TRBV29-1|NA
TGCAGCGTTGCCCAGATCTATGGCTACACCTTC
CSVAQIYGYTF
>TRBD1|TRBJ1-1|TRBV18|once
TGTGCCAGCTCACCAAACTCAGGGGGCCTCACTGAAGCTTTCTTT
CASSPNSGGLTEAFF
>TRBD1|TRBJ2-1|TRBV28|NA
TGTGCCAGCAGTTTCGGGACAGCTTACAATGAGCAGTTCTTC
CASSFGTAYNEQFF
>NA|TRBJ1-1|TRBV23-1|once
TGCGCCACCGCGACAGAACCCCCAGCAGGACACACTGAAGCTTTCTTT
CATATEPPAGHTEAFF
>NA|TRBJ1-1|TRBV5-1|NA
TGCGCCAGCAGCTCCGGGGGGGACACTGAAGCTTTCTTT
CASSSGGDTEAFF
>NA|TRBJ1-5|TRBV27|NA
TGTGCCAGCAGTATCCTATTTCGTCAGCCCCAGCATTTT
CASSILFRQPQHF
>NA|TRBJ2-7|TRBV2|NA
TGTGCCAGCCCCCTCGGGGAGTACGAGCAGTACTTC
CASPLGEYEQYF
>NA|TRBJ2-7|TRBV6-2/TRBV6-3|few
TGTGCCAGCAGTCCCCAATCCACACGACTACGATGGGGTTTC
CASSPQSTRLRWGF